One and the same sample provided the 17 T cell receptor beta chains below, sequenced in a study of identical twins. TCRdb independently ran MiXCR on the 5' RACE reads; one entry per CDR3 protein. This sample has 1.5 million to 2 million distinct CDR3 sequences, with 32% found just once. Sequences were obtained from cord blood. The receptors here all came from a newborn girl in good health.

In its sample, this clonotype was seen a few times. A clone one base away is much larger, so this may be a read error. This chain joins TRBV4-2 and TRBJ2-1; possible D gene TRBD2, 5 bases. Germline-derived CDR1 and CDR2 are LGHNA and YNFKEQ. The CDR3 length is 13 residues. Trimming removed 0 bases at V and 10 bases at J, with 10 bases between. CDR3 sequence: CASSQDRTYEQFF. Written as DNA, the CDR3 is TGTGCCAGCAGCCAAGATCGGACTTACGAGCAGTTCTTC.

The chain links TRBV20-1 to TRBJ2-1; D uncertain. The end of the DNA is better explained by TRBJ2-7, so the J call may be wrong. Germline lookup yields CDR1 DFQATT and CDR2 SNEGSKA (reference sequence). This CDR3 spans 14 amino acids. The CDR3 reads CSPIPHASYNEQYF. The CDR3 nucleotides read TGCAGTCCTATACCCCACGCCTCCTACAATGAGCAGTACTTC.

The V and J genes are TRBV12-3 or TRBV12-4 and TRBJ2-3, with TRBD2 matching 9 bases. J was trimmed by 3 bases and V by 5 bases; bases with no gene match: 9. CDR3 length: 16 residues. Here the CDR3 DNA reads TGTGCCAGCAGTCCGGGACTAGCCGCATTAACAGATACGCAGTATTTT. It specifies CASSPGLAALTDTQYF.

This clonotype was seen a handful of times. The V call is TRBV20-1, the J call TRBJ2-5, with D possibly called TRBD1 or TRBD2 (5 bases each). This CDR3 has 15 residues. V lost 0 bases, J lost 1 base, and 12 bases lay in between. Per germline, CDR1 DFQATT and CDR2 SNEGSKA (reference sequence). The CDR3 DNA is TGCAGTGCTAGAGATCGACCGAGGGGCCAAGAGACCCAGTACTTC. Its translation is CSARDRPRGQETQYF.

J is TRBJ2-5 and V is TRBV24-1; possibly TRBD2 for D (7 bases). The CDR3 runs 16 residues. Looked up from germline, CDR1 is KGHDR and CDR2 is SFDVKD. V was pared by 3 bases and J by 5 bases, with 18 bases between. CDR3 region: CATSDRSGGRGETQYF. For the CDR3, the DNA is TGTGCCACCAGTGATAGGTCGGGAGGCAGGGGCGAGACCCAGTACTTC.

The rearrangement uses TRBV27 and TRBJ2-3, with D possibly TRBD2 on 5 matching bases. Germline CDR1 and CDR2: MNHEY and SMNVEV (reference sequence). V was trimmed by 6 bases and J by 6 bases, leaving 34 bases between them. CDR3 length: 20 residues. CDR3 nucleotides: TGTGCCAGCAGCCCCGTTGGGTCCTTCCCGAGCGGAAGGGCGGAGGATACGCAGTATTTT. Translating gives CASSPVGSFPSGRAEDTQYF.

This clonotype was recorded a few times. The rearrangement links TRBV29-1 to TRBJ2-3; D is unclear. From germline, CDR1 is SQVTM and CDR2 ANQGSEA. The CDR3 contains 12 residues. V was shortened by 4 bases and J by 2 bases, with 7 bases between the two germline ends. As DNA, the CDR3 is TGCAGCGTTGGTGTCCACACAGATACGCAGTATTTT. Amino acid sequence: CSVGVHTDTQYF.

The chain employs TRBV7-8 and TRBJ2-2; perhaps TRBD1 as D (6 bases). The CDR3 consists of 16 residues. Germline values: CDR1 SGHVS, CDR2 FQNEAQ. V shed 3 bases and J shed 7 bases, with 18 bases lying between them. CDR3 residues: CASSLGAWGSHGELFF. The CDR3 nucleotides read TGTGCCAGCAGCTTGGGGGCTTGGGGATCACACGGGGAGCTGTTTTTT.

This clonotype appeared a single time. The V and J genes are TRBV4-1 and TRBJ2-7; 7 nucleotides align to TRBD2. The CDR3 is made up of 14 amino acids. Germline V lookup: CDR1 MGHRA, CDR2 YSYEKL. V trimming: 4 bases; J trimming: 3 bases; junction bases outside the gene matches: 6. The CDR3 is CASSLQRGYYEQYF. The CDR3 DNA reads TGCGCCAGCAGCCTCCAGCGGGGCTACTACGAGCAGTACTTC.

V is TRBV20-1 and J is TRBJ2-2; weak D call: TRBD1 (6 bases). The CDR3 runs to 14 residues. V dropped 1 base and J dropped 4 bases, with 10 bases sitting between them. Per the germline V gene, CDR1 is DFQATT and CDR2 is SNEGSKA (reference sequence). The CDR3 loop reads CSARAGGSTGELFF. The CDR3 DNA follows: TGCAGTGCTAGAGCTGGGGGCAGCACCGGGGAGCTGTTTTTT.

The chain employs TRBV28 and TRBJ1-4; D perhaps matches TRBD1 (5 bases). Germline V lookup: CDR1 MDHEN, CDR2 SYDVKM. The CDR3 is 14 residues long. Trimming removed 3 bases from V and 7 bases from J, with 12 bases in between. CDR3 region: CASSFFRQGEKLFF. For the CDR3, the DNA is TGTGCCAGCAGTTTCTTCCGGCAGGGTGAAAAACTGTTTTTT.

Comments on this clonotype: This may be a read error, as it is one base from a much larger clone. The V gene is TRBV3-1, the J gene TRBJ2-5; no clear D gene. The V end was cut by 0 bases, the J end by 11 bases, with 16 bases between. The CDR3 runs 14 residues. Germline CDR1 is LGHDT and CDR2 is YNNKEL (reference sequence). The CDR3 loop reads CASSQDPRSYRQYF. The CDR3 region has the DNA TGTGCCAGCAGCCAAGATCCTAGATCCTATCGGCAGTACTTC.

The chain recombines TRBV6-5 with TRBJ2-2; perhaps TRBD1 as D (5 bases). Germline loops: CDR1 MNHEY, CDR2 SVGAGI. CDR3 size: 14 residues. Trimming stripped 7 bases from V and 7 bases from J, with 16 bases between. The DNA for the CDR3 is TGTGCCAGCAAGGCCAGGGAAGTTCACGGGGAGCTGTTTTTT. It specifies CASKAREVHGELFF.

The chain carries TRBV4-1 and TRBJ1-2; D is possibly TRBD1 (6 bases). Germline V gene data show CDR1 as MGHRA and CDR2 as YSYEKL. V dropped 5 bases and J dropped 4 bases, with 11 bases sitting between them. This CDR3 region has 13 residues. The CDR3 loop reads CASSITGSYGYTF. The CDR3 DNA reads TGCGCCAGCAGCATTACAGGGTCCTATGGCTACACCTTC.

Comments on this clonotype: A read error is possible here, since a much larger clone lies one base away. Here the CDR3 reads CAISEQGTEAFF. The CDR3 bases are TGTGCCATCAGTGAGCAGGGGACTGAAGCTTTCTTT. This sequence joins TRBV10-3 and TRBJ1-1, with D possibly being TRBD1 (6 bases). The length of the CDR3 is 12 residues. Germline assignment: CDR1 ENHRY and CDR2 SYGVKD. V gave up 2 bases and J gave up 5 bases, with 6 bases separating them.

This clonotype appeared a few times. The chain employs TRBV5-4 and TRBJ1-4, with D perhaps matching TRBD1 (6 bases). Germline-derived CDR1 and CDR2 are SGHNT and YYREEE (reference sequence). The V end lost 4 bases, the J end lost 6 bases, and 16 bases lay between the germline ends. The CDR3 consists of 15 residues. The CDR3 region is CASSHTGRGDEKLFF. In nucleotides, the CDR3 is TGTGCCAGCAGCCACACAGGGAGGGGGGATGAAAAACTGTTTTTT.

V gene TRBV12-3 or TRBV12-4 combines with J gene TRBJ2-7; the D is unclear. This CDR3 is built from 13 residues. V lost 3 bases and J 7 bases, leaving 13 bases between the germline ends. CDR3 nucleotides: TGTGCCAGCAGTTTCCATCTAGACAATGAGCAGTACTTC. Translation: CASSFHLDNEQYF.